These T cell receptor beta chains were read from a single sample in a study of Graves' ophthalmopathy and Graves' hyperthyroidism. TCRdb re-called the multiplex PCR reads through MiXCR, storing one row per CDR3 protein. The sample holds more than 1,000,000 distinct CDR3 sequences, about 38% seen once. The sample consisted of peripheral blood or thyroid tissue (not recorded which). The receptor source for this set is an adult man with Graves' hyperthyroidism. Both conserved end residues are part of each CDR3. The D gene is left open where the match is weak. Rows may omit the clone size; those that give it use once, few, many or a size class.

J: TRBJ1-2
D: TRBD1
size: .
V: TRBV6-2/TRBV6-3
CDR3: CASSYSGGGSYGYTF
DNA: TGTGCCAGCAGTTACTCAGGGGGCGGCTCCTATGGCTACACCTTC

J: TRBJ1-2
D: TRBD1
size: many
V: TRBV29-1
CDR3: CSVVLGTGGWYGYTF
DNA: TGCAGCGTTGTTCTAGGGACAGGGGGCTGGTATGGCTACACCTTC

J: TRBJ1-2
D: TRBD1
size: .
V: TRBV7-2
CDR3: CASNITGTGKRGYTF
DNA: TGTGCCAGCAACATAACCGGGACAGGGAAGCGGGGCTACACCTTC

J: TRBJ1-5
D: TRBD1
size: .
V: TRBV7-2
CDR3: CASSLALDGDRVRPQHF
DNA: TGTGCCAGCAGCTTAGCGCTTGATGGGGACAGGGTTCGGCCCCAGCATTTT

J: TRBJ2-2
D: .
size: many
V: TRBV2
CDR3: CASSLDTNTGELFF
DNA: TGTGCCAGCAGTCTGGACACGAACACCGGGGAGCTGTTTTTT

J: TRBJ1-6
D: .
size: .
V: TRBV10-3
CDR3: CAISLGRVNSPLHF
DNA: TGTGCCATCAGTTTGGGCAGGGTGAATTCACCCCTCCACTTT

J: TRBJ1-2
D: .
size: many
V: TRBV12-3/TRBV12-4
CDR3: CASRATGFGYTF
DNA: TGTGCCAGCAGGGCAACAGGGTTCGGCTACACCTTC

J: TRBJ1-1
D: TRBD1
size: .
V: TRBV10-3
CDR3: CAIRQGQGAVGTEAFF
DNA: TGTGCCATCAGGCAGGGACAGGGGGCTGTTGGCACTGAAGCTTTCTTT

J: TRBJ1-2
D: .
size: few
V: TRBV6-2/TRBV6-3
CDR3: CASSLIQSNYGYTF
DNA: TGTGCCAGCAGTTTAATACAGTCTAACTATGGCTACACCTTC

J: TRBJ1-1
D: .
size: .
V: TRBV12-3/TRBV12-4
CDR3: CASSTDGMNTEAFF
DNA: TGTGCCAGCAGTACGGACGGGATGAACACTGAAGCTTTCTTT

J: TRBJ1-6
D: .
size: .
V: TRBV10-3
CDR3: CAIREYRSSPLHF
DNA: TGTGCCATCAGGGAGTACAGGTCTTCACCCCTCCACTTT

J: TRBJ2-7
D: .
size: many
V: TRBV20-1
CDR3: CSARPSFTSYEQYF
DNA: TGCAGTGCTAGGCCTAGCTTTACCTCCTACGAGCAGTACTTC

J: TRBJ1-5
D: .
size: once
V: TRBV28
CDR3: CASVGIRQPQHF
DNA: TGTGCCAGCGTTGGGATTCGTCAGCCCCAGCATTTT

J: TRBJ2-7
D: TRBD2
size: .
V: TRBV10-2
CDR3: CASRPGAAGAYEQYF
DNA: TGCGCCAGCAGGCCGGGAGCAGCGGGAGCCTACGAGCAGTACTTC

J: TRBJ1-1
D: TRBD1
size: few
V: TRBV4-1
CDR3: CASSLSTGRSTEAFF
DNA: TGCGCCAGCAGCCTATCGACAGGGAGGAGCACTGAAGCTTTCTTT

J: TRBJ2-7
D: TRBD1
size: .
V: TRBV19
CDR3: CASSTGTGFVYEQYF
DNA: TGTGCCAGTAGTACCGGGACAGGGTTCGTCTACGAGCAGTACTTC

J: TRBJ1-4
D: TRBD1
size: many
V: TRBV5-1
CDR3: CASSYTGAVTNEKLFF
DNA: TGCGCCAGCAGCTATACAGGGGCTGTCACTAATGAAAAACTGTTTTTT

J: TRBJ2-7
D: .
size: many
V: TRBV15
CDR3: CATSARARYEQYF
DNA: TGTGCCACCTCTGCTAGGGCTCGCTACGAGCAGTACTTC

J: TRBJ2-7
D: TRBD1
size: .
V: TRBV15
CDR3: CATSTQPGQGFNEQYF
DNA: TGTGCCACCAGCACCCAACCGGGACAGGGTTTTAACGAGCAGTACTTC

J: TRBJ2-7
D: TRBD2
size: once
V: TRBV29-1
CDR3: CSSTGEGREQYF
DNA: TGCAGCTCGACGGGGGAGGGTAGGGAGCAGTACTTC

J: TRBJ2-7
D: .
size: .
V: TRBV20-1
CDR3: CSASEDGAYEQYF
DNA: TGCAGTGCTAGTGAAGACGGTGCCTACGAGCAGTACTTC

J: TRBJ1-2
D: .
size: .
V: TRBV20-1
CDR3: CSARLGGSEGYTF
DNA: TGCAGTGCTCGCCTCGGGGGATCGGAAGGCTACACCTTC

J: TRBJ1-1
D: .
size: once
V: TRBV10-2
CDR3: CASSDGNKVKEAFF
DNA: TGTGCCAGCAGTGATGGGAACAAGGTTAAAGAAGCTTTCTTT

J: TRBJ1-1
D: TRBD1
size: .
V: TRBV19
CDR3: CASSIGDDRGSGAFF
DNA: TGTGCCAGTAGTATAGGGGACGACAGGGGATCCGGAGCTTTCTTT

J: TRBJ2-2
D: TRBD1
size: .
V: TRBV7-3
CDR3: CASRHPGTGMILRELFF
DNA: TGTGCCAGCAGGCATCCCGGGACAGGGATGATTCTACGGGAGCTGTTTTTT

J: TRBJ1-1
D: .
size: .
V: TRBV7-9
CDR3: CASSLPQTLTEAFF
DNA: TGTGCCAGCAGTTTACCACAGACTTTGACTGAAGCTTTCTTT